This TCR beta chain stems from a study of control samples from healthy donors and cancer patients. This clone occurred once. TCRdb's table, derived via immunoSEQ multiplex PCR, lists solely in-frame clones and lacks some. The sample includes 150,000 to 200,000 clones, almost 90% of them seen just once. This CDR3 is 16 amino acids long. Per germline, CDR1 MDHEN and CDR2 SYDVKM. V lost 6 bases and J lost 1; bases outside the gene matches: 8. The chain joins TRBV28 to TRBJ2-1; 8 bases fit TRBD2. The sequence was obtained from a woman aged 45-65 years in good health. The specimen was blood. The CDR3 is CASRTLAGRSYNEQFF. CDR3 DNA: TGTGCCAGCAGGACCTTAGCGGGACGGTCCTACAATGAGCAGTTCTTC.